Listed here are 21 T cell receptor beta chains from one sample, sequenced in a study of graft-versus-host responses after intestinal transplantation. Assay used: immunoSEQ multiplex PCR; TCRdb lists only in-frame clones, some missing. The data contain some 110,000 clones, 90% to 95% of them singletons. Their antigen targets remain unknown. Sequencing was performed on unstimulated CD4+ T cells sorted from spleen or lymph node cells, taken before transplant. Every receptor here comes from a human donor who was the organ donor for an intestinal transplant.

This clone was recorded once. V and J are TRBV28 and TRBJ2-7; 10 nucleotides align to TRBD2. The CDR3 is made up of 14 amino acids. Unmatched junction bases numbered 0, after V lost 2 bases and J lost 2 bases. The germline V gene encodes CDR1 MDHEN and CDR2 SYDVKM. CDR3 in amino acids: CASSLSGRAYEQYF. CDR3 DNA sequence: TGTGCCAGCAGTTTAAGCGGGAGGGCCTACGAGCAGTACTTC.

This chain links TRBV11-3 with TRBJ2-2; no reliable D call. Germline assignment: CDR1 SGHNT and CDR2 YENEEA. This CDR3 spans 13 amino acids. V lost 6 bases and J 4 bases, leaving 9 bases between the germline ends. Here the CDR3 reads CASSSMRTGELFF. The CDR3 bases are TGTGCCAGCAGTTCAATGCGCACCGGGGAGCTGTTTTTT.

This clone is a singleton in its sample. The CDR3, as DNA: TGTGCCAGCAGCTCCGGACTAGCGGAAGAGACCCAGTACTTC. This encodes CASSSGLAEETQYF. This chain uses TRBV5-4 with TRBJ2-5; the match to TRBD2 covers 10 bases. Germline-derived CDR1 and CDR2 are SGHNT and YYREEE (reference sequence). Trimming took 3 bases from V and 3 from J; bases not matched to a gene: 2. This CDR3 is 14 amino acids long.

The genes are TRBV4-2 and TRBJ2-7; 11 bases align to TRBD1. This CDR3 has 17 residues. Germline CDR1 reads LGHNA; CDR2 reads YNFKEQ. V shed 5 bases, J shed 6 bases, and the junction held 15 bases outside the gene matches. The CDR3 DNA reads as TGTGCCAGCAGCTTTGGCCCGACTGGGACAGGGGGGTCCGAGCAGTACTTC. Protein: CASSFGPTGTGGSEQYF.

The V call is TRBV10-3, the J call TRBJ1-5, with D uncertain. V dropped 8 bases and J dropped 4 bases, with 9 bases sitting between them. This CDR3 region has 12 residues. Germline V lookup: CDR1 ENHRY, CDR2 SYGVKD. The chain's CDR3 is CAIGGRNQPQHF. DNA of the CDR3: TGTGCCATCGGAGGGAGGAATCAGCCCCAGCATTTT.

For the CDR3, the DNA is TGCAGCGTTGAAGGACAGGGAAGAAACGAGCAGTACTTC. As protein: CSVEGQGRNEQYF. J is TRBJ2-7 and V is TRBV29-1; TRBD1 matches 7 bases. The CDR3 covers 13 residues. Unmatched junction bases numbered 5, after V lost 1 base and J lost 5 bases. Germline CDR1 reads SQVTM; CDR2 reads ANQGSEA.

The gene calls are TRBV6-5 and TRBJ1-1, with TRBD1 matching over 9 bases. The CDR3 sequence is 15 residues long. The trim removed 5 bases at V and 6 bases at J, leaving 10 bases unmatched. Germline CDR1 reads MNHEY; CDR2 reads SVGAGI. The CDR3 loop reads CASSRTGAGGAEAFF. The CDR3 DNA follows: TGTGCCAGCAGTCGGACAGGGGCCGGCGGCGCTGAAGCTTTCTTT.

The genes are TRBV7-9 and TRBJ2-5, with 11 bases fitting TRBD1. CDR3 size: 16 residues. After removal of 0 bases from V and 4 bases from J, the junction contained 4 bases not matched to a gene. Germline-derived CDR1 and CDR2 are SEHNR and FQNEAQ (reference sequence). The CDR3 here is CASSLAGTGGGETQYF. CDR3 nucleotide sequence: TGTGCCAGCAGCTTAGCGGGGACAGGGGGAGGAGAGACCCAGTACTTC.

This chain connects TRBV5-8 to TRBJ2-1; 10 positions match TRBD1. The trim removed 0 bases at V and 5 bases at J, leaving 2 bases unmatched. Germline V gene lookup returns CDR1 SGHTS and CDR2 YDEGEE. CDR3 length equals 15 residues. The DNA for the CDR3 is TGTGCCAGCAGCTTGGGACAGGGGGCTCACAATGAGCAGTTCTTC. It specifies CASSLGQGAHNEQFF.

This clone was recorded only once. The chain employs TRBV6-6 and TRBJ1-3; D unclear. Trimming removed 9 bases from V and 1 base from J, with 10 bases in between. The CDR3 covers 13 residues. Germline V CDR1 and CDR2: MNHNY, SVGAGI (reference sequence). For the CDR3, the DNA is TGTGCCAGTTCCGCGGGGTCTGGAAACACCATATATTTT. This gives the protein CASSAGSGNTIYF.

V is TRBV29-1 and J is TRBJ1-1; unclear D gene. Germline CDR1 reads SQVTM; CDR2 reads ANQGSEA. The V end lost 4 bases, the J end lost 2 bases, and 17 bases lay between the germline ends. The CDR3 totals 15 residues. Here the CDR3 DNA reads TGCAGCGTTGCCCCTGGTGACCGACACAACACTGAAGCTTTCTTT. Its protein is CSVAPGDRHNTEAFF.

J is TRBJ2-5 and V is TRBV5-1; 9 bases align to TRBD1. V shed 0 bases, J shed 4 bases, and the junction held 1 base outside the gene matches. The length of the CDR3 is 14 residues. Germline CDR1 SGHRS, CDR2 YFSETQ. The CDR3 nucleotides are TGCGCCAGCAGCTTGGACAGGGGGCGAGAGACCCAGTACTTC. Translation: CASSLDRGRETQYF.

The chain links TRBV10-3 to TRBJ1-1, with TRBD1 identical over 9 bases. The CDR3 length is 14 residues. J was trimmed by 3 bases and V by 10 bases; bases with no gene match: 9. Germline CDR1 reads ENHRY; CDR2 reads SYGVKD. CDR3 protein: CATRQGGRDTEAFF. The CDR3 DNA is TGTGCCACCCGACAGGGGGGTCGGGACACTGAAGCTTTCTTT.

The rearrangement links TRBV6-4 to TRBJ2-1; 8 nucleotides agree with TRBD2. This CDR3 has 17 amino acids. CDR1 is MRHNA and CDR2 is SNTAGT in the germline V gene. V lost 1 base to trimming and J lost 8 bases; unmatched junction nucleotides: 13. The CDR3 sequence: CASSDFRELAGGDEQFF. The CDR3 nucleotides are TGTGCCAGCAGTGACTTCCGGGAGCTAGCGGGTGGGGATGAGCAGTTCTTC.

The chain has TRBV6-6 and TRBJ1-2; D uncertain. V lost 2 bases and J lost 1, with 5 bases in between. Germline loops: CDR1 MNHNY, CDR2 SVGAGI (reference sequence). CDR3 size: 13 residues. CDR3 in DNA: TGTGCCAGCAGTTACGACAATAACTATGGCTACACCTTC. This sequence encodes CASSYDNNYGYTF.

The chain couples TRBV6-1 to TRBJ1-5; D gene ambiguous. This CDR3 is built from 13 residues. V was clipped by 4 bases and J by 0 bases, with 4 bases between them. Germline loops: CDR1 MNHNS, CDR2 SASEGT. The CDR3 nucleotides are TGTGCCAGCAGTGCGAGTAGCAATCAGCCCCAGCATTTT. Translating gives CASSASSNQPQHF.

This chain uses TRBV28 with TRBJ2-7, with 9 bases identical to TRBD1. The CDR3 contains 13 residues. V gave up 4 bases and J gave up 10 bases; unmatched junction bases: 8. The germline CDR1 and CDR2 sequences are MDHEN and SYDVKM. The CDR3 DNA reads as TGTGCCAGCAGTTCCGGGACAGGGCTTCACCAGTACTTC. It yields the protein CASSSGTGLHQYF.

The chain has TRBV9 and TRBJ2-2, with 8 bases matching TRBD1. CDR1 SGDLS and CDR2 YYNGEE come from the germline V gene. V was pared by 3 bases and J by 7 bases, with 2 bases of the junction left unmatched. The CDR3 loop spans 13 amino acids. CDR3 in amino acids: CASSGTGSGELFF. The DNA for the CDR3 is TGTGCCAGCAGCGGGACAGGGAGCGGGGAGCTGTTTTTT.

The V and J genes are TRBV27 and TRBJ1-2; 7 bases line up with TRBD1. This CDR3 comprises 15 residues. Looked up from germline, CDR1 is MNHEY and CDR2 is SMNVEV (reference sequence). The V segment lost 5 bases and the J segment 5 bases; nucleotides outside the gene matches: 11. The CDR3 coding sequence is TGTGCCAGCAGTCGAAGACAGGGTGGAGGGTATGGCTACACCTTC. It yields the protein CASSRRQGGGYGYTF.

This chain connects TRBV5-1 to TRBJ2-2; no reliable D call. V was pared by 0 bases and J by 3 bases, with 9 bases between. Germline V gene lookup returns CDR1 SGHRS and CDR2 YFSETQ. The CDR3 covers 15 residues. DNA for the CDR3: TGCGCCAGCAGCTTGGCCCAGGTGGACACCGGGGAGCTGTTTTTT. Protein product: CASSLAQVDTGELFF.

The V gene is TRBV25-1, the J gene TRBJ2-7; tentative D call: TRBD1 (5 bases). Germline values: CDR1 MGHDK, CDR2 SYGVNS. The germline V and J ends were trimmed by 2 bases and 3 bases, with 11 bases remaining between them. The CDR3 spans 14 residues. CDR3 protein: CASSESGAYYEQYF. The CDR3 DNA is TGTGCCAGCAGTGAAAGTGGGGCCTACTACGAGCAGTACTTC.